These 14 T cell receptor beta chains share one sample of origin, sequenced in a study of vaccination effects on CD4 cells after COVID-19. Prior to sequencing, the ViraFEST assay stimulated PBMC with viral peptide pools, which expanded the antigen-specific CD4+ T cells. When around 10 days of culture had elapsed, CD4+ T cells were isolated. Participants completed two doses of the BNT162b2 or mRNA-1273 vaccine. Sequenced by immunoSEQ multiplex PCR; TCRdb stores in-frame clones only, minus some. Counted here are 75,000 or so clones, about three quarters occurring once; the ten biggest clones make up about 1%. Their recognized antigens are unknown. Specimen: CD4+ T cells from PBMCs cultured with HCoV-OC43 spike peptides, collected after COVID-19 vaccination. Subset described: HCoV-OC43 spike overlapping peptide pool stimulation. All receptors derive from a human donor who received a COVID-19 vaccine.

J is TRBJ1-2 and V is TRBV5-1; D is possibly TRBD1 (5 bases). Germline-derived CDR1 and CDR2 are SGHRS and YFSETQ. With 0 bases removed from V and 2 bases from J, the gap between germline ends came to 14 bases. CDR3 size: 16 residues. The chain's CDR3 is CASSLALGDRNYGYTF. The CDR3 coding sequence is TGCGCCAGCAGCTTGGCTCTAGGGGATCGCAACTATGGCTACACCTTC.

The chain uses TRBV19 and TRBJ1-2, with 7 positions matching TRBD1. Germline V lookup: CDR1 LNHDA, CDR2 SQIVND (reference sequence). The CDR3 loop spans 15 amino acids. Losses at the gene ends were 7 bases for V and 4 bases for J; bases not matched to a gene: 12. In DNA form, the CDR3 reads TGTGCCAGTACAGAGTCGGGACAGCGCCTCTATGGCTACACCTTC. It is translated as CASTESGQRLYGYTF.

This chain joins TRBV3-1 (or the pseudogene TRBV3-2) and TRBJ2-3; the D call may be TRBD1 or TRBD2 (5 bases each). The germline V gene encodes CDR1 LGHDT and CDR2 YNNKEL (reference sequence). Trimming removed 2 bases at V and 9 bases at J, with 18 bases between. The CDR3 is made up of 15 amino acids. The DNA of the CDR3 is TGTGCCAGCAGCCAACCCGGGACCCGCGGTGCGACGCAGTATTTT. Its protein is CASSQPGTRGATQYF.

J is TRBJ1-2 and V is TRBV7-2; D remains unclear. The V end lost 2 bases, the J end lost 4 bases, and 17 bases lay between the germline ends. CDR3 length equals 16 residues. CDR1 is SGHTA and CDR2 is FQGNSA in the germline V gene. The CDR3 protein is CASSLRSRADGYGYTF. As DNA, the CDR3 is TGTGCCAGCAGCTTAAGGTCCCGGGCTGACGGCTATGGCTACACCTTC. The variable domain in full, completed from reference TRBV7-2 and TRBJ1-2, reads GAGVSQSPSNKVTEKGKDVELRCDPISGHTALYWYRQSLGQGLEFLIYFQGNSAPDKSGLPSDRFSAERTGGSVSTLTIQRTQQEDSAVYLCASSLRSRADGYGYTFGSGTRLTVV.

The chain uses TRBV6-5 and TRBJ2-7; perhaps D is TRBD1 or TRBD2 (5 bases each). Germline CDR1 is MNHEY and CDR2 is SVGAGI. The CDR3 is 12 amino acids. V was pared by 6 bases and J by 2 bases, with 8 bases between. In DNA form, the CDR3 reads TGTGCCAGCAGGGGGGTGGCCTACGAGCAGTACGTC. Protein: CASRGVAYEQYV.

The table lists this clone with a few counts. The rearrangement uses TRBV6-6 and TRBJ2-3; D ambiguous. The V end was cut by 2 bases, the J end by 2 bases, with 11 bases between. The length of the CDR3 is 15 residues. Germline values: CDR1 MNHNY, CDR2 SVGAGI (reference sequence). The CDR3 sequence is CASSYASQYTDTQYF. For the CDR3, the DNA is TGTGCCAGCAGTTACGCGTCGCAGTACACAGATACGCAGTATTTT.

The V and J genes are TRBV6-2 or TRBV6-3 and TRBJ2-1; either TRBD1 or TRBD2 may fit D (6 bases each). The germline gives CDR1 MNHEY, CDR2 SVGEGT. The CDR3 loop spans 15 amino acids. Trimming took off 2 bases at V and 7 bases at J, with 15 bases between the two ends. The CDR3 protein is CASSYGRGVLNEQFF. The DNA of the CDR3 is TGTGCCAGCAGTTACGGAAGGGGGGTCTTGAATGAGCAGTTCTTC.

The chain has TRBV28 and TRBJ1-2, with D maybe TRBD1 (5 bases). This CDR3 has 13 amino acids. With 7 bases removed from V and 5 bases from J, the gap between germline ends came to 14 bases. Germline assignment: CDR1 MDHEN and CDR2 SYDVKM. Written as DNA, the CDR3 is TGTGCCAGCACCCTTTGGGGGAGTTATGGCTACACCTTC. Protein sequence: CASTLWGSYGYTF.

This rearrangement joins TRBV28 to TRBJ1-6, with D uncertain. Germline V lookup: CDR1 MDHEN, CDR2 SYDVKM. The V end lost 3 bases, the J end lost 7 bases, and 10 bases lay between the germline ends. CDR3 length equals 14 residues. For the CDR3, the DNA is TGTGCCAGCAGTTTGCCCGGCGGGAATTCACCCCTCCACTTT. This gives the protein CASSLPGGNSPLHF. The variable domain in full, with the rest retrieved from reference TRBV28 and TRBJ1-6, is DVKVTQSSRYLVKRTGEKVFLECVQDMDHENMFWYRQDPGLGLRLIYFSYDVKMKEKGDIPEGYSVSREKKERFSLILESASTNQTSMYLCASSLPGGNSPLHFGNGTRLTVT.

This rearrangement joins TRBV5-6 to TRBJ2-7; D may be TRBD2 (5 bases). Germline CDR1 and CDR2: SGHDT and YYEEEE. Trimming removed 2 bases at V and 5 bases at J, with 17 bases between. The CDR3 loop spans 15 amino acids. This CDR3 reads CASSFLSGNPDEQYV. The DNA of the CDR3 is TGTGCCAGCAGCTTTCTAAGCGGTAATCCAGACGAGCAGTACGTC.

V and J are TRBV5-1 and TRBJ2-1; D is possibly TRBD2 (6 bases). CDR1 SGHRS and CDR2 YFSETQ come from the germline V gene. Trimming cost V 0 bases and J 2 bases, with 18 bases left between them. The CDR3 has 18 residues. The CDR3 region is CASSLGWVAVGAYNEQFF. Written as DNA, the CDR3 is TGCGCCAGCAGCTTGGGGTGGGTAGCGGTGGGGGCCTACAATGAGCAGTTCTTC.

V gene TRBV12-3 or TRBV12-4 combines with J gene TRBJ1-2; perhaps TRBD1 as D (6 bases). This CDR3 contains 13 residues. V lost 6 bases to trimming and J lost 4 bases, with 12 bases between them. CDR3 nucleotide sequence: TGTGCCAGCAGGACTACAGGGCTCTATGGCTACACCTTC. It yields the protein CASRTTGLYGYTF.

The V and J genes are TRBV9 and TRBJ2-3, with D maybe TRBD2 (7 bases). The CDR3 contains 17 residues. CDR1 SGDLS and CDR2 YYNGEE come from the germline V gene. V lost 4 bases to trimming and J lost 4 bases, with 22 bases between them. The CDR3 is CASSPKRGGAAPDTQYF. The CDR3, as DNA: TGTGCCAGCAGCCCAAAGAGGGGGGGGGCCGCCCCAGATACGCAGTATTTT.

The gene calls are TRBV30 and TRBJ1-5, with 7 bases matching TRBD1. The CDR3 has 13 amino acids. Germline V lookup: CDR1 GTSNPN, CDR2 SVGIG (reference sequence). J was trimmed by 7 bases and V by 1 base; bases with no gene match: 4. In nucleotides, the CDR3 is TGTGCCTGGAGTGAGGGGGCACGCCAGCCCCAGCATTTT. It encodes CAWSEGARQPQHF. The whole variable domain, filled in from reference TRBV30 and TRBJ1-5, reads SQTIHQWPATLVQPVGSPLSLECTVEGTSNPNLYWYRQAAGRGLQLLFYSVGIGQISSEVPQNLSASRPQDRQFILSSKKLLLSDSGFYLCAWSEGARQPQHFGDGTRLSIL.